Shown below are 27 T cell receptor beta chains from a single sample sequenced in a study of blood T cells in healthy people across ages. A second about 6 to 12 cycle PCR used barcoded and J-beta primers. Using its own MiXCR run on the 5' RACE reads, TCRdb lists one record per CDR3 protein. The table has about 1.6 million distinct CDR3 sequences, about 35% seen once. The sample consisted of blood. The receptors were sampled from a woman under 40 in good health.

This rearrangement joins TRBV20-1 to TRBJ1-4; TRBD1 might be the D (5 bases). Germline assignment: CDR1 DFQATT and CDR2 SNEGSKA (reference sequence). The CDR3 extends over 13 amino acids. V was shortened by 3 bases and J by 6 bases, with 11 bases between the two germline ends. CDR3 protein: CSASGREDEKLFF. The CDR3 bases are TGCAGTGCTAGCGGCAGGGAGGATGAAAAACTGTTTTTT.

Remarks on this clonotype: The junction and the germline gene differ at one end; a read error may be behind it. This chain joins TRBV20-1 and TRBJ2-1; the D gene could be TRBD1 or TRBD2 (5 bases each). The germline V gene encodes CDR1 DFQATT and CDR2 SNEGSKA (reference sequence). The CDR3 is made up of 16 amino acids. This CDR3 is CSARDSVSGTYSEQFF. Written as DNA, the CDR3 is TGCAGTGCTAGAGATAGCGTGAGTGGGACCTACAGTGAGCAGTTCTTC.

This clonotype was observed a handful of times. This chain uses TRBV7-2 with TRBJ2-7; D is unclear. Germline CDR1 and CDR2: SGHTA and FQGNSA. The CDR3 is 13 residues long. Trimming took off 1 base at V and 4 bases at J, with 8 bases between the two ends. Here the CDR3 reads CASSLVHPYEQYF. The CDR3 nucleotides are TGTGCCAGCAGCTTAGTACATCCTTACGAGCAGTACTTC. Drawing the rest from reference TRBV7-2 and TRBJ2-7, the complete variable domain is GAGVSQSPSNKVTEKGKDVELRCDPISGHTALYWYRQSLGQGLEFLIYFQGNSAPDKSGLPSDRFSAERTGGSVSTLTIQRTQQEDSAVYLCASSLVHPYEQYFGPGTRLTVT.

The V call is TRBV29-1, the J call TRBJ2-3; D is perhaps TRBD1 (6 bases). Deletions cut 5 bases from V and 3 bases from J, with 27 bases between. CDR1 is SQVTM, CDR2 ANQGSEA, per germline. CDR3 length: 18 residues. CDR3 sequence (DNA): TGCAGCGTTCCCCCCGGGACACCTACTTGGGGAAGGACAGATACGCAGTATTTT. Its protein is CSVPPGTPTWGRTDTQYF.

As for this clonotype: Being one base from a much bigger clone, this may be a read error. The V and J genes are TRBV5-1 and TRBJ2-1; 11 nucleotides align to TRBD1. Germline CDR1 and CDR2: SGHRS and YFSETQ. The CDR3 extends over 14 amino acids. V was pared by 4 bases and J by 5 bases, with 2 bases of the junction left unmatched. The CDR3 nucleotides are TGCGCCAGCAGCACGGGACAGGGGGACAATGAGCAGTTCTTC. The encoded protein is CASSTGQGDNEQFF.

This chain joins TRBV20-1 and TRBJ2-3, with 10 bases aligning to TRBD2. CDR3 length equals 16 residues. Unmatched junction bases numbered 7, after V lost 2 bases and J lost 2 bases. Looked up from germline, CDR1 is DFQATT and CDR2 is SNEGSKA (reference sequence). CDR3 loop: CSARLRGTSVTDTQYF. CDR3 sequence (DNA): TGCAGTGCTAGACTTCGAGGGACTAGCGTCACAGATACGCAGTATTTT.

V usage is TRBV7-9 and J usage is TRBJ1-2; 8 bases agree with TRBD1. Looked up from germline, CDR1 is SEHNR and CDR2 is FQNEAQ (reference sequence). J gave up 6 bases and V 5 bases, and 14 bases lay outside the gene matches. The CDR3 covers 16 residues. CDR3 DNA sequence: TGTGCCAGCAGCCAACTCGGACAGGGACTTGAAGATGGCTACACCTTC. Translated: CASSQLGQGLEDGYTF.

A few counts support this clonotype. This rearrangement joins TRBV29-1 to TRBJ1-2; D gene unclear. Looked up from germline, CDR1 is SQVTM and CDR2 is ANQGSEA. The CDR3 totals 14 residues. V lost 1 base and J lost 8, with 17 bases in between. CDR3 nucleotides: TGCAGCGTTGAAGGTGACGGGCCCGGGAAGGGCTACACCTTC. Residues: CSVEGDGPGKGYTF.

Comments on this clonotype: Relative to the germline gene, one junction end is altered; a read error may explain this. This chain uses TRBV5-1 with TRBJ2-5, with TRBD1 identical over 10 bases. Germline assignment: CDR1 SGHRS and CDR2 YFSETQ. This CDR3 has 15 residues. The CDR3: CASSLGQGVVETQYF. CDR3 nucleotide sequence: TGTGCCAGCAGCCTTGGACAGGGGGTAGTAGAGACCCAGTACTTC.

The rearrangement links TRBV24-1 to TRBJ2-1; TRBD1 aligns across 9 bases. The CDR3 consists of 15 residues. Trimming at V came to 6 bases and at J to 1 base, leaving 3 bases not matched to a gene. The germline V gene encodes CDR1 KGHDR and CDR2 SFDVKD. Here the CDR3 reads CATSLGQGSYNEQFF. The CDR3 nucleotides are TGTGCCACCAGTCTCGGACAGGGGTCCTACAATGAGCAGTTCTTC.

The gene calls are TRBV15 and TRBJ1-6; D remains unclear. This CDR3 is built from 15 residues. Trimming shortened V by 5 bases and J by 8 bases, and 16 bases separated the two germline ends. Germline V gene lookup returns CDR1 LNHNV and CDR2 YYDKDF (reference sequence). Here the CDR3 reads CATSAYDGRDSPLHF. CDR3 sequence (DNA): TGTGCCACCAGCGCATACGACGGGAGGGATTCACCCCTCCACTTT.

This clonotype was counted a few times. The gene calls are TRBV4-1 and TRBJ1-2; perhaps TRBD1 as D (5 bases). Germline V gene data show CDR1 as MGHRA and CDR2 as YSYEKL. The CDR3 extends over 16 amino acids. Trimming left V 0 bases short and J 4 bases short, with 15 bases between. CDR3 amino acids: CASSQDQGRQTYGYTF. The CDR3 DNA sequence: TGCGCCAGCAGCCAAGATCAGGGTCGCCAGACCTATGGCTACACCTTC.

This rearrangement joins TRBV20-1 to TRBJ2-3; 8 bases are shared with TRBD2. The CDR3 loop spans 16 amino acids. The junction had 10 bases not matched to a gene; V was cut back by 5 bases and J by 0 bases. The V gene's germline CDR1 is DFQATT and CDR2 SNEGSKA (reference sequence). The CDR3 reads CSARSGTQSSTDTQYF. The CDR3 DNA reads as TGCAGTGCTCGTAGCGGGACACAGTCAAGCACAGATACGCAGTATTTT.

The chain couples TRBV10-2 to TRBJ2-5; a weak D match, TRBD1 (5 bases). CDR1 WSHSY and CDR2 SAAADI come from the germline V gene. The V gene lost 8 bases and the J gene lost 2 bases, with 9 bases spanning the gap. This CDR3 has 12 amino acids. This CDR3 reads CASPGQQETQYF. For the CDR3, the DNA is TGCGCCAGCCCAGGGCAGCAAGAGACCCAGTACTTC.

The V and J genes are TRBV29-1 and TRBJ2-3, with D possibly TRBD1 on 5 matching bases. Germline lookup yields CDR1 SQVTM and CDR2 ANQGSEA. Trimming stripped 6 bases from V and 1 base from J, with 23 bases between. The CDR3 has 17 residues. CDR3 protein: CSVANIGARTRTDTQYF. CDR3 bases: TGCAGCGTGGCAAACATAGGGGCTCGCACGCGCACAGATACGCAGTATTTT.

This clonotype has a count of ten or more. The chain uses TRBV5-6 and TRBJ2-3; 7 nucleotides match TRBD2. With V trimmed by 2 bases and J by 5 bases, 2 bases remained unmatched. Germline V gives CDR1 SGHDT, CDR2 YYEEEE. This CDR3 has 13 amino acids. The CDR3 DNA reads TGTGCCAGCAGCTTATCGGGGGGAGATACGCAGTATTTT. Translated, it gives CASSLSGGDTQYF. Variable domain in full (rest from reference TRBV5-6 and TRBJ2-3): DAGVTQSPTHLIKTRGQQVTLRCSPKSGHDTVSWYQQALGQGPQFIFQYYEEEERQRGNFPDRFSGHQFPNYSSELNVNALLLGDSALYLCASSLSGGDTQYFGPGTRLTVL.

This clonotype has just a few counts. This may be a read error, as it is one base from a much larger clone. The chain couples TRBV12-3 or TRBV12-4 to TRBJ2-5; D is unresolved. The CDR3 is 15 residues long. The CDR3 protein is CDSSPTSRLSETQYF. The CDR3 DNA reads as TGTGACAGCAGTCCGACCTCCAGGTTAAGCGAGACCCAGTACTTC.

Points on this clonotype: A much larger clone differs by one base, so this may be a read error. The chain carries TRBV10-3 and TRBJ2-7; perhaps TRBD2 as D (6 bases). The CDR3 totals 14 residues. In germline, CDR1 is ENHRY, CDR2 SYGVKD. DNA of the CDR3: TGTGCCATCAGTGTGCTCCAGGGACTGGAGGAGCGGTACTTC. Translation: CAISVLQGLEERYF.

V usage is TRBV20-1 and J usage is TRBJ2-5; 8 positions match TRBD2. Germline V gene lookup returns CDR1 DFQATT and CDR2 SNEGSKA (reference sequence). V was pared by 4 bases and J by 5 bases, with 9 bases of the junction left unmatched. This CDR3 region has 14 residues. This CDR3 reads CSATQAGVGETQYF. CDR3 DNA sequence: TGCAGTGCTACCCAAGCGGGAGTCGGTGAGACCCAGTACTTC.

The chain recombines TRBV2 with TRBJ2-4; D call uncertain. The CDR3 runs 14 residues. Germline loops: CDR1 SNHLY, CDR2 FYNNEI. Trimming took 1 base from V and 4 from J, leaving 8 bases between them. This CDR3 reads CASSEVSTKNIQYF. The DNA of the CDR3 is TGTGCCAGCAGTGAAGTATCAACTAAAAACATTCAGTACTTC.

The chain recombines TRBV20-1 with TRBJ1-5; tentatively, D is TRBD1 (6 bases). V gave up 6 bases and J gave up 2 bases, with 17 bases separating them. Germline CDR1 and CDR2: DFQATT and SNEGSKA (reference sequence). The CDR3 length is 15 residues. CDR3 amino acids: CSALGGSWGNQPQHF. CDR3 DNA sequence: TGCAGTGCCCTCGGGGGCAGCTGGGGCAATCAGCCCCAGCATTTT.

The rearrangement uses TRBV20-1 and TRBJ2-1; D gene unclear. Germline values: CDR1 DFQATT, CDR2 SNEGSKA (reference sequence). CDR3 length equals 15 residues. The V end lost 1 base, the J end lost 5 bases, and 15 bases lay between the germline ends. In nucleotides, the CDR3 is TGCAGTGCTAGAGTCTGGAAAATTGGGGACAATGAGCAGTTCTTC. Translating it yields CSARVWKIGDNEQFF.

As for this clonotype: Being one base from a much bigger clone, this may be a read error. This sequence joins TRBV5-1 and TRBJ2-5; D perhaps matches TRBD1 (5 bases). TRBJ2-7 matches the DNA end more closely, so the J call is doubtful. The germline gives CDR1 SGHRS, CDR2 YFSETQ. This CDR3 has 14 residues. CDR3 DNA: TGCGCCAACAGCTCGGACAAAACACCCTACGAGCAGTACTTC. It codes for CANSSDKTPYEQYF.

This clonotype has just a few counts. The chain joins TRBV20-1 to TRBJ2-7; 11 bases line up with TRBD2. V shed 4 bases, J shed 4 bases, and the junction held 6 bases outside the gene matches. The length of the CDR3 is 14 residues. The germline CDR1 and CDR2 sequences are DFQATT and SNEGSKA (reference sequence). The CDR3 coding sequence is TGCAGTGCTAAGTTGGGACTAGCGGAATACGAGCAGTACTTC. Its translation: CSAKLGLAEYEQYF.

The chain couples TRBV6-6 to TRBJ2-7; 10 bases match TRBD1. The CDR3 covers 15 residues. V gave up 5 bases and J gave up 5 bases; unmatched junction bases: 9. The germline gives CDR1 MNHNY, CDR2 SVGAGI (reference sequence). The CDR3 here is CASSPGQGSVHEQYF. The CDR3 nucleotides read TGTGCCAGCAGTCCGGGACAGGGGAGTGTGCACGAGCAGTACTTC.

Only a few counts were recorded for this clonotype. The chain couples TRBV2 to TRBJ1-2; 8 bases agree with TRBD1. Trimming removed 3 bases from V and 0 bases from J; junction bases left unmatched: 6. The CDR3 length is 16 residues. Looked up from germline, CDR1 is SNHLY and CDR2 is FYNNEI. CDR3 loop: CASSEVQGATNYGYTF. In DNA form, the CDR3 reads TGTGCCAGCAGTGAGGTCCAGGGGGCTACTAACTATGGCTACACCTTC.

CDR3 bases: TGTGCCAGCAGGCTAGGCAGGGTGGAGACTGAAGCTTTCTTT. As protein: CASRLGRVETEAFF. The chain employs TRBV2 and TRBJ1-1; tentatively, D is TRBD1 (5 bases). This CDR3 has 14 residues. Germline CDR1 and CDR2: SNHLY and FYNNEI. V was trimmed by 6 bases and J by 5 bases, leaving 16 bases between them.